A selection of T cell receptor beta chains follows, all from one sample in a study of cytomegalovirus exposure and HLA in healthy donors. Only in-frame clones appear in the TCRdb table, and some are missing; sequencing was by immunoSEQ multiplex PCR. The sample contains roughly 130,000 clones, around four fifths of which appear only once. The sequencing sample was made of PBMCs. These receptors all come from a male donor in good health and CMV-seropositive. Both conserved end residues are part of each CDR3. A D gene is named only where the DNA matches it firmly. Clone size is shown for a subset of rows, as once, few, many or a class of expanded clone.

V gene	J gene	clone size	D gene	CDR3 protein	CDR3 DNA
TRBV10-3	TRBJ2-3	once	-	CATHMDRRTDTQYF	TGTGCCACTCACATGGACAGACGCACAGATACGCAGTATTTT
TRBV11-2	TRBJ2-5	-	-	CASSLAGTKETQYF	TGTGCCAGCAGCTTAGCCGGGACAAAAGAGACCCAGTACTTC
TRBV19	TRBJ2-4	-	-	CASSSGDIQYF	TGTGCCAGTAGTAGCGGGGACATTCAGTACTTC
TRBV2	TRBJ2-7	-	-	CASSGDIPYEQYF	TGTGCCAGCAGTGGGGACATTCCCTACGAGCAGTACTTC
TRBV19	TRBJ1-2	-	-	CASSILRQDGYTF	TGTGCCAGTAGTATATTAAGACAGGATGGCTACACCTTC
TRBV5-6	TRBJ1-4	-	-	CASSKNSAANEKLFF	TGTGCCAGCAGCAAAAACAGTGCCGCTAATGAAAAACTGTTTTTT
TRBV5-4	TRBJ2-6	-	-	CASSPSGANGLTF	TGTGCCAGCAGCCCCTCTGGGGCCAACGGCCTGACTTTC
TRBV7-6	TRBJ2-7	-	TRBD2	CASSREREVEQYF	TGTGCCAGCAGCCGGGAACGGGAGGTCGAGCAGTACTTC
TRBV6-6	TRBJ2-7	-	-	CASSYSGEDEQYF	TGTGCCAGCAGTTACTCAGGGGAAGACGAGCAGTACTTC
TRBV9	TRBJ2-7	-	TRBD1	CASSPTGGEQYF	TGTGCCAGCAGCCCGACAGGGGGCGAGCAGTACTTC
TRBV4-3	TRBJ2-1	few	TRBD2	CASSRGTSEYNEQFF	TGCGCCAGCAGCCGCGGGACTAGCGAGTACAATGAGCAGTTCTTC
TRBV9	TRBJ2-1	-	TRBD1	CASSNFGQGGYNEQFF	TGTGCCAGCAGCAACTTCGGACAGGGGGGCTACAATGAGCAGTTCTTC
TRBV4-3	TRBJ2-2	-	-	CASSQEPGRWGDTGELFF	TGCGCCAGCAGCCAAGAGCCCGGGCGATGGGGGGACACCGGGGAGCTGTTTTTT
TRBV28	TRBJ1-4	-	-	CASSLATGRTNEKLFF	TGTGCCAGCAGTTTGGCTACAGGGCGGACTAATGAAAAACTGTTTTTT
TRBV29-1	TRBJ2-7	-	TRBD1	CSASTGHRSEQYF	TGCAGCGCTTCGACAGGGCACCGTAGCGAGCAGTACTTC
TRBV10-2	TRBJ1-1	-	TRBD1	CASRFDRGAEAFF	TGCGCCAGCAGATTCGACAGGGGCGCTGAAGCTTTCTTT
TRBV7-9	TRBJ2-7	once	-	CSSSLPRVGSYF	TGTTCCAGCAGCTTACCCAGGGTAGGGTCGTACTTC
TRBV9	TRBJ2-1	-	-	CASSVDGDYNEQFF	TGTGCCAGCAGCGTAGACGGGGACTACAATGAGCAGTTCTTC
TRBV6-1	TRBJ2-1	-	TRBD2	CASIGLDEQFF	TGTGCCAGCATCGGACTAGATGAGCAGTTCTTC
TRBV7-6	TRBJ2-3	-	TRBD2	CASSLASAGAGTDTQYF	TGTGCCAGCAGCTTAGCGAGTGCGGGAGCCGGCACAGATACGCAGTATTTT
TRBV5-1	TRBJ2-5	-	-	CASRPGQETQYF	TGCGCCAGCAGGCCAGGCCAAGAGACCCAGTACTTC
TRBV10-3	TRBJ1-2	-	-	CAIRRTDSANYGYTF	TGTGCCATAAGGAGAACGGACTCAGCTAACTATGGCTACACCTTC
TRBV5-4	TRBJ2-5	-	TRBD2	CASRPGLAELETQYF	TGTGCCAGCAGACCGGGACTAGCGGAATTGGAGACCCAGTACTTC
TRBV28	TRBJ1-4	-	-	CASSLLSGLATNEKLFF	TGTGCCAGCAGTCTCCTCAGCGGTCTTGCAACTAATGAAAAACTGTTTTTT
TRBV10-3	TRBJ1-1	once	-	CAISVGGMNTEAFF	TGTGCCATCAGTGTGGGAGGCATGAACACTGAAGCTTTCTTT
TRBV7-2	TRBJ2-5	-	TRBD2	CASSPRLAGGGTQYF	TGTGCCAGCAGCCCAAGACTAGCGGGGGGTGGGACCCAGTACTTC
TRBV9	TRBJ1-1	few	-	CASSVEWNSATEAFF	TGTGCCAGCAGCGTAGAATGGAACAGTGCCACTGAAGCTTTCTTT
TRBV28	TRBJ1-5	-	TRBD1	CASSTGQGDYQPQHF	TGTGCCAGCAGTACGGGACAGGGAGACTATCAGCCCCAGCATTTT